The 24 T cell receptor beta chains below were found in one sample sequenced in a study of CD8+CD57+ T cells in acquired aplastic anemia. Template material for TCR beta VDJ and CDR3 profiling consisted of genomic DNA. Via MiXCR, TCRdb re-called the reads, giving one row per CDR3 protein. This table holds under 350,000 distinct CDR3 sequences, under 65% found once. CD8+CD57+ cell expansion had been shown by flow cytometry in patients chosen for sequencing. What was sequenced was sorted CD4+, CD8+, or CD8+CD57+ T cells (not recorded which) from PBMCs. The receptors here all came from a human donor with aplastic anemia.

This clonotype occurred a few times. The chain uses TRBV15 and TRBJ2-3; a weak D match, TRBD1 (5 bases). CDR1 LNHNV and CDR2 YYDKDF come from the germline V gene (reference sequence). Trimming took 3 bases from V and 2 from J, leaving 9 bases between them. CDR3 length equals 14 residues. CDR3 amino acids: CATSRGLDTDTQYF. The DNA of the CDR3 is TGTGCCACCAGCAGGGGGCTTGACACAGATACGCAGTATTTT.

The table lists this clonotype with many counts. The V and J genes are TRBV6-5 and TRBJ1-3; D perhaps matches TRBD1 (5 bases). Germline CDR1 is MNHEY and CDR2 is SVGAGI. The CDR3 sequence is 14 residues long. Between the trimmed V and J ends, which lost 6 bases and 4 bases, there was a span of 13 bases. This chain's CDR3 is CASSRRGTGNTIYF. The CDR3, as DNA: TGTGCCAGCAGCCGTCGGGGGACGGGAAACACCATATATTTT.

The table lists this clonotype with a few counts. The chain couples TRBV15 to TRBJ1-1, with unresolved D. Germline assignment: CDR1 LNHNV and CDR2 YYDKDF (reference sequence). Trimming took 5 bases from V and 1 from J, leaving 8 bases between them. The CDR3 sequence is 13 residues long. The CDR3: CATSGSQNTEAFF. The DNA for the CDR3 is TGTGCCACCAGCGGATCACAGAACACTGAAGCTTTCTTT. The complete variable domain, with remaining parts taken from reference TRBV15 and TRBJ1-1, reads DAMVIQNPRYQVTQFGKPVTLSCSQTLNHNVMYWYQQKSSQAPKLLFHYYDKDFNNEADTPDNFQSRRPNTSFCFLDIRSPGLGDTAMYLCATSGSQNTEAFFGQGTRLTVV.

The CDR3 is CASSSGSLVGQYF. The CDR3 nucleotides are TGTGCCAGCAGCTCCGGGTCCCTCGTGGGGCAGTACTTC. V is TRBV7-6 and J is TRBJ2-7; unclear D gene. With 4 bases removed from V and 9 bases from J, the gap between germline ends came to 16 bases. Germline loops: CDR1 SGHVS, CDR2 FNYEAQ. CDR3 size: 13 residues.

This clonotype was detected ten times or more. In DNA, the CDR3 is TGCAGTGCTCACCCCGGGACAGGGGTTTCCGAGCAGTACTTC. Protein: CSAHPGTGVSEQYF. The gene calls are TRBV20-1 and TRBJ2-7; 10 positions match TRBD1. This CDR3 spans 14 amino acids. In germline, CDR1 is DFQATT, CDR2 SNEGSKA (reference sequence). The junction had 10 bases not matched to a gene; V was cut back by 5 bases and J by 6 bases.

Written as DNA, the CDR3 is TGCAGTGCTAGAGATCCCGCGCGGGGCACCGGGGAGCTGTTTTTT. This sequence encodes CSARDPARGTGELFF. The chain links TRBV20-1 to TRBJ2-2, with D perhaps matching TRBD2 (6 bases). Trimming pared 0 bases from V and 4 bases from J, leaving 12 bases between. CDR3 length: 15 residues. Germline V CDR1 and CDR2: DFQATT, SNEGSKA (reference sequence).

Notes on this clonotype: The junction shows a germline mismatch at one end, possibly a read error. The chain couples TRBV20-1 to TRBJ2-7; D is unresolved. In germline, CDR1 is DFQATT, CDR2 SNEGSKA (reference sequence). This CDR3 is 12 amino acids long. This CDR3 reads CGASVLSHEQYF. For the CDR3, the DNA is TGCGGTGCTAGTGTGCTTTCCCACGAGCAGTACTTC.

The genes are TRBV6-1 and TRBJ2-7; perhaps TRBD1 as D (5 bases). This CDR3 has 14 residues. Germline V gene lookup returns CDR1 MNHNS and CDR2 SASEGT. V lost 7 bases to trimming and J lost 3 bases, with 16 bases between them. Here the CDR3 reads CASKTDKTVYEQYF. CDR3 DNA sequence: TGTGCCAGCAAAACGGACAAAACGGTCTACGAGCAGTACTTC.

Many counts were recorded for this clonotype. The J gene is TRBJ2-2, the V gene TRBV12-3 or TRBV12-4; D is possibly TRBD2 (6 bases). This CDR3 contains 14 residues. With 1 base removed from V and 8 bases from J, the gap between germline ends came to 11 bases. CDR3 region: CASSLVTRGGELFF. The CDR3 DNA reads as TGTGCCAGCAGTTTAGTGACTAGGGGTGGGGAGCTGTTTTTT.

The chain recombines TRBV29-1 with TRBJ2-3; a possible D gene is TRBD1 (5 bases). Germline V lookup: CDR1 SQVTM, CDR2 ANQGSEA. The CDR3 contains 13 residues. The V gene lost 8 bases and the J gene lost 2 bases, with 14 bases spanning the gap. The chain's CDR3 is CSLNSRATDTQYF. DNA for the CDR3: TGCAGCTTAAATAGCAGGGCCACAGATACGCAGTATTTT.

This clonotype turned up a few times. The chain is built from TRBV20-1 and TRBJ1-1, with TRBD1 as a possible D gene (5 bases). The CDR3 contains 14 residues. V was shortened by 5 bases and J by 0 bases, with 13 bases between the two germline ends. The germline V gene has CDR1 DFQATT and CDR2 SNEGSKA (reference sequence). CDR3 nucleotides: TGCAGTGCTTTCCGGGACGGACTGAACACTGAAGCTTTCTTT. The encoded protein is CSAFRDGLNTEAFF.

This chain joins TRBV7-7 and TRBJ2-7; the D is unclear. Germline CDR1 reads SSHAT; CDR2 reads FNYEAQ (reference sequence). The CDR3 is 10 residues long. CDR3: CDSSLHEQYF. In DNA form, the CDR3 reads TGTGATAGCAGCTTACACGAGCAGTACTTC.

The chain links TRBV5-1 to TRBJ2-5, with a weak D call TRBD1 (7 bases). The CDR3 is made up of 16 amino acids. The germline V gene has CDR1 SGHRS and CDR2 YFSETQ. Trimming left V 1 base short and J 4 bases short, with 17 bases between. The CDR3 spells CASSLPMGQGGETQYF. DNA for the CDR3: TGCGCCAGCAGCTTGCCTATGGGGCAGGGGGGAGAGACCCAGTACTTC. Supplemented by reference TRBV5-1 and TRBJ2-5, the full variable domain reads KAGVTQTPRYLIKTRGQQVTLSCSPISGHRSVSWYQQTPGQGLQFLFEYFSETQRNKGNFPGRFSGRQFSNSRSEMNVSTLELGDSALYLCASSLPMGQGGETQYFGPGTRLLVL.

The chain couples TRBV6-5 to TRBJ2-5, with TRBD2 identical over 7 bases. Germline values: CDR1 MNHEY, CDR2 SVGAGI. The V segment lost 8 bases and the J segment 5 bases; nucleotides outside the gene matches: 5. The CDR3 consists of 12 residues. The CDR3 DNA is TGTGCCAGCGGGACTACCCCTGAGACCCAGTACTTC. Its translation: CASGTTPETQYF.

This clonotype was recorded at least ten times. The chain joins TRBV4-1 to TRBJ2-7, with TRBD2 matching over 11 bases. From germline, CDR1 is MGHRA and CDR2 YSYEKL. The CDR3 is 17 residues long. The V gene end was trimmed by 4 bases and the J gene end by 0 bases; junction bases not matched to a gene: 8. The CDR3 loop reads CASSRAGLAGSSYEQYF. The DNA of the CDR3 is TGCGCCAGCAGCCGGGCTGGACTAGCGGGCAGCTCCTACGAGCAGTACTTC.

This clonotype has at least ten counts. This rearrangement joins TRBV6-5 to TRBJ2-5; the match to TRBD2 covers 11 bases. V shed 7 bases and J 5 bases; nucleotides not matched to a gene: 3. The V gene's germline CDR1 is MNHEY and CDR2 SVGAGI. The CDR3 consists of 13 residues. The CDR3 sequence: CASIAGGTETQYF. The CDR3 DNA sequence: TGTGCCAGCATAGCGGGAGGGACGGAGACCCAGTACTTC.

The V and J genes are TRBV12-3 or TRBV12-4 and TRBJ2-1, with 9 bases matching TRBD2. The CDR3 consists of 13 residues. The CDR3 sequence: CASDGGGANEQFF. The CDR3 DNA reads TGTGCTAGTGATGGCGGGGGGGCAAATGAGCAGTTCTTC.

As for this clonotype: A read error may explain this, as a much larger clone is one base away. The CDR3 loop reads CASGTEAEELFF. Here the CDR3 DNA reads TGTGCCAGCGGGACAGAAGCTGAAGAACTGTTTTTT. The V gene is TRBV6-6, the J gene TRBJ1-4; 7 bases are a match to TRBD1. Germline V gene data show CDR1 as MNHNY and CDR2 as SVGAGI (reference sequence). CDR3 size: 12 residues.

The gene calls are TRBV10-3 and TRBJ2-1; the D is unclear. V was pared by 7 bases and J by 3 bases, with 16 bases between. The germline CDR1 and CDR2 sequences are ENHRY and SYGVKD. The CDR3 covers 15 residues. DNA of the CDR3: TGTGCCATCACCGAGACTTGCCAGAGCTACAATGAGCAGTTCTTC. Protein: CAITETCQSYNEQFF.

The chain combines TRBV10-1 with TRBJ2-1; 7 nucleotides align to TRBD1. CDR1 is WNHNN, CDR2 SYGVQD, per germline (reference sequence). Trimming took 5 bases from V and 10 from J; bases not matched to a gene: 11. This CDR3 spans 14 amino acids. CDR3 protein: CASSPSAGTAEQFF. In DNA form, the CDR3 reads TGCGCCAGCAGTCCGTCCGCAGGGACAGCGGAGCAGTTCTTC.

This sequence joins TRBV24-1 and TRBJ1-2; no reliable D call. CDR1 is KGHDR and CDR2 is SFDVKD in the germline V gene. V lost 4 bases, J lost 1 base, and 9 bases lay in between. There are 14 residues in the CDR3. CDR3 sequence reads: CATSDPGLNYGYTF. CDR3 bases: TGTGCCACCAGTGACCCGGGTCTTAACTATGGCTACACCTTC.

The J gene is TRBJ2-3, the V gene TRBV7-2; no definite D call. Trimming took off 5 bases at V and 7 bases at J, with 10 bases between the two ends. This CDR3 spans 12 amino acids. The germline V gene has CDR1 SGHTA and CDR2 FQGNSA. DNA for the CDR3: TGTGCCAGCAGCCCTACCTCTCATACGCAGTATTTT. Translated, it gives CASSPTSHTQYF.

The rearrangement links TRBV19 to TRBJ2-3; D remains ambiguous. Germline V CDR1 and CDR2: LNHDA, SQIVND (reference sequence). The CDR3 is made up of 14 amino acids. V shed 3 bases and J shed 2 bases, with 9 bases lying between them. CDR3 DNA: TGTGCCAGTAGTATCGGCAGGCACACAGATACGCAGTATTTT. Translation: CASSIGRHTDTQYF. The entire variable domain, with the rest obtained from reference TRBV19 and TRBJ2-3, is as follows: DGGITQSPKYLFRKEGQNVTLSCEQNLNHDAMYWYRQDPGQGLRLIYYSQIVNDFQKGDIAEGYSVSREKKESFPLTVTSAQKNPTAFYLCASSIGRHTDTQYFGPGTRLTVL.

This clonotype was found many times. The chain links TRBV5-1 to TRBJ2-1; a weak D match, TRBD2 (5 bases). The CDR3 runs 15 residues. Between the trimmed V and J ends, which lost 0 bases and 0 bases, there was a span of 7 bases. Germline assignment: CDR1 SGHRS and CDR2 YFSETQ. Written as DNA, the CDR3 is TGCGCCAGCAGCTTGGCCGGGGACTCCTACAATGAGCAGTTCTTC. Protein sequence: CASSLAGDSYNEQFF.